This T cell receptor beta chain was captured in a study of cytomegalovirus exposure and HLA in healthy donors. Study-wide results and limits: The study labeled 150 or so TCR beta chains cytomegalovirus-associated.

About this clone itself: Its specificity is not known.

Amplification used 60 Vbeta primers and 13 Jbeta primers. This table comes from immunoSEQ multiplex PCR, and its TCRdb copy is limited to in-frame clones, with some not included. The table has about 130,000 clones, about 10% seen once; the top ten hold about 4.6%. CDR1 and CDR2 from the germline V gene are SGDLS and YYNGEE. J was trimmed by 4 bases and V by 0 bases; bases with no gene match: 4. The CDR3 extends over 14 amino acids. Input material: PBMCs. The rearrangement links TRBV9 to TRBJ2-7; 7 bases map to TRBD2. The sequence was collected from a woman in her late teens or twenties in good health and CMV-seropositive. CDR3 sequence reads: CASSVAGGRYEQYF. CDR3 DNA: TGTGCCAGCAGCGTAGCGGGAGGTAGATACGAGCAGTACTTC. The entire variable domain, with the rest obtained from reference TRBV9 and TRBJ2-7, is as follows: DSGVTQTPKHLITATGQRVTLRCSPRSGDLSVYWYQQSLDQGLQFLIQYYNGEERAKGNILERFSAQQFPDLHSELNLSSLELGDSALYFCASSVAGGRYEQYFGPGTRLTVT.